This T cell receptor beta chain was identified in a study of blood T cells in healthy people across ages. Study conclusions and caveats: Diversity of TCR beta per million T cells declined in a roughly linear way with age.

Sample-barcoded 5' priming and a J-beta primer mix drove a second PCR of roughly 6 to 12 cycles. TCRdb fed the 5' RACE reads into MiXCR, producing one record per CDR3 protein. This table has about 1.5 million distinct CDR3 sequences, approximately 39% appearing once. Concerning this clonotype: The antigen remains unidentified.

CDR3 size: 17 residues. Germline V gene sequence: CDR1 MNHNS, CDR2 SASEGT. Trimming removed 5 bases from V and 1 base from J, with 18 bases in between. The origin of this receptor is a young woman in good health. The sample was blood. J is TRBJ1-5 and V is TRBV6-1; D is ambiguous. DNA of the CDR3: TGTGCCAGCAGTCGAAACTTTTACGGGGTGAGCAATCAGCCCCAGCATTTT. Translating it yields CASSRNFYGVSNQPQHF.